These 29 T cell receptor beta chains share one sample of origin, sequenced in a study of blood T cell repertoires in COVID-19. Produced via immunoSEQ multiplex PCR; TCRdb's table is partial and in-frame only. Among roughly 93,000 clones listed, 65% to 85% were seen once. The sample taken for sequencing was peripheral blood. Source of these receptors: a woman of 80 years or more with acute or convalescent COVID-19.

This sequence joins TRBV4-2 and TRBJ2-3; 11 positions agree with TRBD2. The CDR3 sequence is 18 residues long. Germline CDR1 is LGHNA and CDR2 is YNFKEQ. V lost 6 bases, J lost 0 bases, and 11 bases stayed unmatched. The CDR3 loop is CASRFSGGALTSTDTQYF. Here the CDR3 DNA reads TGTGCCAGCAGATTTAGCGGGGGGGCTTTGACTAGCACAGATACGCAGTATTTT.

The chain is built from TRBV27 and TRBJ1-1; a weak D match, TRBD1 (6 bases). CDR1 is MNHEY, CDR2 SMNVEV, per germline (reference sequence). Trimming cost V 8 bases and J 1 base, with 17 bases left between them. This CDR3 is built from 15 residues. In DNA form, the CDR3 reads TGTGCCAGCTACCGGAACAGGGAGAAGAACACTGAAGCTTTCTTT. Translated, it gives CASYRNREKNTEAFF.

The genes are TRBV30 and TRBJ2-5; 9 bases agree with TRBD1. CDR3 size: 14 residues. Germline-derived CDR1 and CDR2 are GTSNPN and SVGIG (reference sequence). The ends lost 4 bases at V and 5 bases at J; junction bases unmatched: 8. CDR3 residues: CAWNGQGSEETQYF. The CDR3 DNA is TGTGCCTGGAACGGACAGGGGAGTGAGGAGACCCAGTACTTC.

The rearrangement links TRBV2 to TRBJ2-5; 9 nucleotides match TRBD2. The CDR3 runs 14 residues. Trimming cost V 8 bases and J 2 bases; bases outside gene matches: 6. Germline CDR1 and CDR2: SNHLY and FYNNEI. CDR3 region: CASQRGVRQETQYF. CDR3 DNA: TGTGCCAGCCAGCGGGGGGTCCGACAAGAGACCCAGTACTTC. Using reference TRBV2 and TRBJ2-5 for the parts outside the CDR3, the full variable domain is EPEVTQTPSHQVTQMGQEVILRCVPISNHLYFYWYRQILGQKVEFLVSFYNNEISEKSEIFDDQFSVERPDGSNFTLKIRSTKLEDSAMYFCASQRGVRQETQYFGPGTRLLVL.

This clone was found once. The chain uses TRBV3-1 (or the pseudogene TRBV3-2) and TRBJ1-5; D remains unclear. This CDR3 contains 15 residues. Germline V gives CDR1 LGHDT, CDR2 YNNKEL (reference sequence). Trimming took off 1 base at V and 6 bases at J, with 13 bases between the two ends. The DNA of the CDR3 is TGTGCCAGCAGCCAAGGAGGCCAGGCGGGTCAGCCCCAGCATTTT. It yields the protein CASSQGGQAGQPQHF.

This clone was observed once. The chain recombines TRBV19 with TRBJ1-1; TRBD1 might be the D (5 bases). V lost 4 bases and J 5 bases, leaving 14 bases between the germline ends. Germline CDR1 and CDR2: LNHDA and SQIVND (reference sequence). This CDR3 has 14 amino acids. The CDR3 DNA follows: TGTGCCAGTAGTACTGACAGAAGGGGAACTGAAGCTTTCTTT. It translates to CASSTDRRGTEAFF.

This chain connects TRBV7-2 to TRBJ1-1, with D perhaps matching TRBD1 (5 bases). This CDR3 region has 16 residues. Germline V gene data show CDR1 as SGHTA and CDR2 as FQGNSA. V was shortened by 5 bases and J by 4 bases, with 20 bases between the two germline ends. The CDR3 DNA follows: TGTGCCAGCAGCCCGACCGGGGGGATGGTGGGCACTGAAGCTTTCTTT. Amino acids: CASSPTGGMVGTEAFF. Full variable domain (outside the CDR3, taken from reference TRBV7-2 and TRBJ1-1): GAGVSQSPSNKVTEKGKDVELRCDPISGHTALYWYRQSLGQGLEFLIYFQGNSAPDKSGLPSDRFSAERTGGSVSTLTIQRTQQEDSAVYLCASSPTGGMVGTEAFFGQGTRLTVV.

The rearrangement links TRBV18 to TRBJ2-5; D remains unclear. This CDR3 is built from 14 residues. V was cut by 4 bases and J by 1 base, with 10 bases left in between. Germline V gene sequence: CDR1 KGHSH, CDR2 LQKENI. In nucleotides, the CDR3 is TGTGCCAGCTCACTGATAGAGGCCCAAGAGACCCAGTACTTC. Its protein product is CASSLIEAQETQYF.

This chain links TRBV4-1 with TRBJ2-5, with D perhaps TRBD1 (5 bases). V lost 0 bases and J lost 7, with 9 bases in between. CDR1 MGHRA and CDR2 YSYEKL come from the germline V gene. This CDR3 comprises 13 residues. The CDR3 DNA is TGCGCCAGCAGCCAAGAGGGGCACGGGACCCAGTACTTC. Translating gives CASSQEGHGTQYF.

This clone was recorded once. The CDR3 sequence is CASSQMGAPGEQYV. In nucleotides, the CDR3 is TGTGCCAGCAGCCAGATGGGGGCCCCTGGCGAGCAGTACGTC. This rearrangement joins TRBV3-1 (or the pseudogene TRBV3-2) to TRBJ2-7, with a possible D match to TRBD1 (6 bases). Per germline, CDR1 LGHDT and CDR2 YNNKEL (reference sequence). Trimming removed 3 bases at V and 6 bases at J, with 15 bases between. The CDR3 is made up of 14 amino acids.

This clone was counted once. The rearrangement links TRBV10-3 to TRBJ1-2, with a weak D call TRBD1 (5 bases). Trimming shortened V by 11 bases and J by 7 bases, and 14 bases separated the two germline ends. CDR1 is ENHRY and CDR2 is SYGVKD in the germline V gene. The CDR3 runs 11 residues. In DNA form, the CDR3 reads TGTGCCGTCAACACAGGACCTGGCTACACCTTC. It specifies CAVNTGPGYTF.

The V and J genes are TRBV5-1 and TRBJ2-1; D unresolved. From germline, CDR1 is SGHRS and CDR2 YFSETQ. The CDR3 loop spans 14 amino acids. The V and J ends lost 0 bases and 6 bases respectively, with 10 bases between them. The CDR3 reads CASSLADTLNEQFF. CDR3 in DNA: TGCGCCAGCAGCTTGGCCGACACCCTCAATGAGCAGTTCTTC. The variable domain in full, completed from reference TRBV5-1 and TRBJ2-1, reads KAGVTQTPRYLIKTRGQQVTLSCSPISGHRSVSWYQQTPGQGLQFLFEYFSETQRNKGNFPGRFSGRQFSNSRSEMNVSTLELGDSALYLCASSLADTLNEQFFGPGTRLTVL.

Details on this clone: The junction differs from germline at one of its ends, possibly a read error. V is TRBV2 and J is TRBJ2-5; 8 nucleotides agree with TRBD2. This CDR3 is 15 amino acids long. From germline, CDR1 is SNHLY and CDR2 FYNNEI. CDR3 loop: CASSEGSTGGETQYF. As DNA, the CDR3 is TGTGCCAGCAGCGAAGGGTCGACGGGGGGGGAGACCCAGTACTTC.

As DNA, the CDR3 is TGTGCCAGCAGCCTAGGACAGGGAGGTAACTATGGCTACACCTTC. This sequence encodes CASSLGQGGNYGYTF. The chain has TRBV9 and TRBJ1-2; 8 bases match TRBD1. The CDR3 contains 15 residues. V lost 4 bases, J lost 1 base, and 6 bases stayed unmatched. The germline V gene encodes CDR1 SGDLS and CDR2 YYNGEE.

The table lists this clone with a count of one. The CDR3 sequence is CASSGPTGSSGYTF. The DNA of the CDR3 is TGTGCCAGCAGTGGGCCCACAGGGTCGAGTGGCTACACCTTC. The chain links TRBV2 to TRBJ1-2; tentatively, D is TRBD1 (6 bases). V lost 4 bases and J lost 7, with 16 bases in between. Germline assignment: CDR1 SNHLY and CDR2 FYNNEI. The CDR3 totals 14 residues.

The chain couples TRBV21-1 to TRBJ2-3; the table names TRBD2, a call not compared with the DNA. TRBV21-1 constitutes a pseudogene. The CDR3 covers 15 residues. The CDR3 here is CASSKVGGVSDTQYF. CDR3 nucleotides: TGTGCCAGCAGCAAAGTGGGGGGTGTTTCAGATACGCAGTATTTT.

The chain links TRBV28 to TRBJ1-5; the match to TRBD1 covers 8 bases. The CDR3 is 15 amino acids. The germline gives CDR1 MDHEN, CDR2 SYDVKM. V shed 5 bases, J shed 9 bases, and the junction held 12 bases outside the gene matches. The CDR3 DNA is TGTGCCAGCAGTCTAGGACAGGGTTCCATAGGGCCCCAGCATTTT. Protein sequence: CASSLGQGSIGPQHF.

The V and J genes are TRBV11-2 and TRBJ2-3; weak D call: TRBD2 (5 bases). The CDR3 consists of 13 residues. Trimming pared 11 bases from V and 3 bases from J, leaving 15 bases between. In germline, CDR1 is SGHAT, CDR2 FQNNGV. CDR3 DNA: TGTGCCCTAGGCCGGGGAATAACAGATACGCAGTATTTT. This codes for CALGRGITDTQYF.

V usage is TRBV24-1 and J usage is TRBJ2-1; possible D gene TRBD1, 6 bases. CDR1 and CDR2 from the germline V gene are KGHDR and SFDVKD. V lost 3 bases to trimming and J lost 0 bases, with 20 bases between them. The CDR3 loop spans 19 amino acids. The CDR3 DNA follows: TGTGCCACCAGTGATAGGGGGAACAGGGTTGGGAACTCCTACAATGAGCAGTTCTTC. Translating gives CATSDRGNRVGNSYNEQFF.

The CDR3 DNA sequence: TGTGCCAGCAGCCATCGGGACAGTTTCACCGGGGAGCTGTTTTTT. This encodes CASSHRDSFTGELFF. The genes are TRBV3-1 (or the pseudogene TRBV3-2) and TRBJ2-2, with 7 bases fitting TRBD1. The CDR3 sequence is 15 residues long. CDR1 LGHDT and CDR2 YNNKEL come from the germline V gene (reference sequence). V lost 3 bases to trimming and J lost 4 bases; unmatched junction nucleotides: 5.

The rearrangement joins TRBV9 to TRBJ1-4; D gene unclear. V gave up 3 bases and J gave up 0 bases, with 9 bases separating them. Germline CDR1 SGDLS, CDR2 YYNGEE. The CDR3 contains 15 residues. The CDR3, as DNA: TGTGCCAGCAGCGACCGGGGTTCAACTAATGAAAAACTGTTTTTT. Its protein product is CASSDRGSTNEKLFF.

V gene TRBV28 combines with J gene TRBJ1-1; possibly TRBD1 for D (6 bases). The V end was cut by 5 bases, the J end by 4 bases, with 17 bases between. The length of the CDR3 is 15 residues. Looked up from germline, CDR1 is MDHEN and CDR2 is SYDVKM. Written as DNA, the CDR3 is TGTGCCAGCAGTCCTGCCTCCGGGGGGCCCACTGAAGCTTTCTTT. Encoded protein: CASSPASGGPTEAFF.

The chain carries TRBV5-5 and TRBJ1-6; D unclear. This CDR3 comprises 14 residues. Trimming took off 5 bases at V and 0 bases at J, with 6 bases between the two ends. The germline gives CDR1 SGHKS, CDR2 YYEKEE (reference sequence). The CDR3 DNA is TGTGCCAGCAGGAGTAACTCCTATAATTCACCCCTCCACTTT. Protein product: CASRSNSYNSPLHF.

V and J are TRBV6-5 and TRBJ1-6; D is perhaps TRBD1 (6 bases). The V gene's germline CDR1 is MNHEY and CDR2 SVGAGI. V lost 6 bases and J lost 8, with 14 bases in between. The CDR3 consists of 14 residues. CDR3 region: CASSDRTEYSPLHF. CDR3 in DNA: TGTGCCAGCAGCGACAGGACAGAGTATTCACCCCTCCACTTT.

This clone is a singleton in its sample. CDR3 region: CASSRGNGEKLFF. DNA for the CDR3: TGTGCCAGTAGTAGGGGCAATGGTGAAAAACTGTTTTTT. V and J are TRBV11-2 and TRBJ1-4; perhaps TRBD1 as D (5 bases). The germline V and J ends were trimmed by 9 bases and 7 bases, with 15 bases remaining between them. This CDR3 comprises 13 residues. The germline V gene encodes CDR1 SGHAT and CDR2 FQNNGV.

Only one count was recorded for this clone. The chain joins TRBV9 to TRBJ2-1; tentative D call: TRBD2 (6 bases). The CDR3 extends over 15 amino acids. V lost 1 base and J 3 bases, leaving 11 bases between the germline ends. Germline-derived CDR1 and CDR2 are SGDLS and YYNGEE. Here the CDR3 DNA reads TGTGCCAGCAGCGTAAACGTAGCGGTCTACAATGAGCAGTTCTTC. The encoded protein is CASSVNVAVYNEQFF. The full variable domain, in which reference TRBV9 and TRBJ2-1 provide the parts outside the CDR3, is DSGVTQTPKHLITATGQRVTLRCSPRSGDLSVYWYQQSLDQGLQFLIQYYNGEERAKGNILERFSAQQFPDLHSELNLSSLELGDSALYFCASSVNVAVYNEQFFGPGTRLTVL.

There are a few counts of this clone. In the same sample, other DNA sequences code for this CDR3. This chain connects TRBV10-1 to TRBJ2-3; D remains ambiguous. The CDR3 covers 13 residues. Per the germline V gene, CDR1 is WNHNN and CDR2 is SYGVQD (reference sequence). The V end lost 2 bases, the J end lost 5 bases, and 8 bases lay between the germline ends. The CDR3 DNA follows: TGCGCCAGCAGTGAGGGTTTAGAAGATACGCAGTATTTT. This codes for CASSEGLEDTQYF.

The chain has TRBV28 and TRBJ2-1, with 14 positions matching TRBD2. J was trimmed by 5 bases and V by 5 bases; bases with no gene match: 14. Germline loops: CDR1 MDHEN, CDR2 SYDVKM. The CDR3 length is 19 residues. The CDR3 DNA follows: TGTGCCAGCAGTCCACCGCAAGGACTAGCGGGGGGCCTGGACAATGAGCAGTTCTTC. This encodes CASSPPQGLAGGLDNEQFF.

The J gene is TRBJ1-2, the V gene TRBV6-5, with D possibly TRBD1 on 6 matching bases. Deletions cut 6 bases from V and 2 bases from J, with 13 bases between. Per germline, CDR1 MNHEY and CDR2 SVGAGI. The CDR3 totals 14 residues. CDR3 nucleotides: TGTGCCAGCAGCCCGACAGGCAGGAACTATGGCTACACCTTC. Translating gives CASSPTGRNYGYTF.